This T cell receptor beta chain was identified in a study of blood T cell repertoires in COVID-19. As for the study in general: In each case, the material was cDNA or gDNA derived from T cells, B-cell-depleted T cells, or PBMCs.

Assay: immunoSEQ multiplex PCR; the TCRdb copy retains only in-frame clones and omits some. This sample yields 250,000 to 350,000 clones, of which 80% to 95% are seen a single time; 0.95% to 1.3% belongs to the top ten. This CDR3 spans 13 amino acids. V gave up 1 base and J gave up 3 bases, with 6 bases separating them. CDR1 and CDR2 from the germline V gene are SEHNR and FQNEAQ (reference sequence). Sequencing was performed on PBMCs or T cells enriched from blood (not recorded which). The clonotype originates from a woman aged 30 to 39 who had recovered from COVID-19. The rearrangement joins TRBV7-9 to TRBJ1-2; D remains ambiguous. In DNA form, the CDR3 reads TGTGCCAGCAGCTTAGTAGAGTACTATGGCTACACCTTC. Translated, it gives CASSLVEYYGYTF.